A single sample gave rise to the 26 T cell receptor beta chains below, sequenced in a study of cytomegalovirus exposure and HLA in healthy donors. PCR primers comprised 60 Vbeta and 13 Jbeta primers. Clones were sequenced by immunoSEQ multiplex PCR, and TCRdb holds only the in-frame ones, with some missing. The sample comprises over 250,000 clones, just over 85% of which are singletons, and less than 4.5% rests with the top ten. Sequencing was done on a sample of PBMCs. Receptors were obtained from a man aged 40-49 years in good health and CMV-seropositive.

The chain combines TRBV5-6 with TRBJ2-5, with TRBD2 matching 7 bases. The length of the CDR3 is 16 residues. With V trimmed by 4 bases and J by 4 bases, 13 bases remained unmatched. CDR1 and CDR2 (germline): SGHDT, YYEEEE. The CDR3 nucleotides are TGTGCCAGCAGCCACTCCGGGACTACGGGTCGAGAGACCCAGTACTTC. Its translation: CASSHSGTTGRETQYF.

The chain is built from TRBV28 and TRBJ1-5; 9 positions match TRBD1. V lost 5 bases, J lost 4 bases, and 6 bases stayed unmatched. The CDR3 contains 15 residues. The germline V gene has CDR1 MDHEN and CDR2 SYDVKM. The CDR3 coding sequence is TGTGCCAGCAGTACCTTAGGACAGGGGAATCAGCCCCAGCATTTT. It specifies CASSTLGQGNQPQHF.

The chain is built from TRBV4-3 and TRBJ2-3, with 10 bases identical to TRBD2. This CDR3 is 17 amino acids long. Germline V gene lookup returns CDR1 LGHNA and CDR2 YSLEER. Trimming at V came to 1 base and at J to 0 bases, leaving 4 bases not matched to a gene. The CDR3 coding sequence is TGCGCCAGCAGCCAAGTAGAGCGGGAGGGAAGCACAGATACGCAGTATTTT. Translated: CASSQVEREGSTDTQYF.

The chain's CDR3 is CSGLVNTEAFF. The CDR3 DNA reads TGCAGTGGGCTGGTAAACACTGAAGCTTTCTTT. This sequence joins TRBV20-1 and TRBJ1-1, with D unclear. CDR1 DFQATT and CDR2 SNEGSKA come from the germline V gene (reference sequence). The CDR3 loop spans 11 amino acids. V was cut by 7 bases and J by 2 bases, with 8 bases left in between.

Comment on this clone: An end of the junction does not agree with germline; a read error may underlie this. The rearrangement links TRBV7-7 to TRBJ2-7; 8 nucleotides agree with TRBD1. The germline V gene encodes CDR1 SSHAT and CDR2 FNYEAQ (reference sequence). CDR3 length: 15 residues. Here the CDR3 reads CASSLAGGAGYEQYF. The CDR3 DNA is TGTGCTAGCAGCTTAGCAGGGGGCGCGGGCTACGAGCAGTACTTC. Drawing the rest from reference TRBV7-7 and TRBJ2-7, the complete variable domain is GAGVSQSPRYKVTKRGQDVTLRCDPISSHATLYWYQQALGQGPEFLTYFNYEAQPDKSGLPSDRFSAERPEGSISTLTIQRTEQRDSAMYRCASSLAGGAGYEQYFGPGTRLTVT.

The J gene is TRBJ2-7, the V gene TRBV4-2, with TRBD2 matching 14 bases. CDR3 length: 16 residues. Germline V gene lookup returns CDR1 LGHNA and CDR2 YNFKEQ. V lost 3 bases, J lost 9 bases, and 10 bases stayed unmatched. The CDR3 sequence is CASSHLGTSGSPVQYF. DNA for the CDR3: TGTGCCAGCAGCCATCTTGGGACTAGCGGGAGTCCAGTGCAGTACTTC.

The chain recombines TRBV30 with TRBJ1-1; TRBD1 might be the D (5 bases). V was shortened by 5 bases and J by 0 bases, with 7 bases between the two germline ends. CDR3 length equals 12 residues. Germline V CDR1 and CDR2: GTSNPN, SVGIG (reference sequence). CDR3 DNA: TGTGCCTGGGACAGTATGAACACTGAAGCTTTCTTT. Translated: CAWDSMNTEAFF.

Worth noting for this clone: The same CDR3 also results from other DNA sequences found in this sample. This chain joins TRBV7-9 and TRBJ1-2; TRBD1 might be the D (5 bases). The V gene lost 3 bases and the J gene lost 8 bases, with 13 bases spanning the gap. Germline values: CDR1 SEHNR, CDR2 FQNEAQ (reference sequence). CDR3 length: 13 amino acids. This chain's CDR3 is CASSLPQGYGYTF. CDR3 nucleotides: TGTGCCAGCAGCTTGCCCCAGGGCTACGGCTACACCTTC.

This sequence joins TRBV28 and TRBJ2-3; 9 positions agree with TRBD2. Trimming cost V 3 bases and J 3 bases; bases outside gene matches: 10. Germline assignment: CDR1 MDHEN and CDR2 SYDVKM. CDR3 length: 17 residues. Here the CDR3 reads CASSFMGGGRATDTQYF. CDR3 nucleotide sequence: TGTGCCAGCAGTTTCATGGGGGGCGGGAGGGCAACAGATACGCAGTATTTT.

This chain joins TRBV27 and TRBJ1-4; D may be TRBD1 (5 bases). Germline assignment: CDR1 MNHEY and CDR2 SMNVEV (reference sequence). Deletions cut 2 bases from V and 4 bases from J, with 14 bases between. The CDR3 spans 16 residues. The CDR3 spells CASSLGAGRGNEKLFF. Here the CDR3 DNA reads TGTGCCAGCAGTTTAGGCGCAGGGCGGGGTAATGAAAAACTGTTTTTT.

The J gene is TRBJ2-5, the V gene TRBV25-1, with D perhaps TRBD1 (5 bases). Germline V CDR1 and CDR2: MGHDK, SYGVNS. The CDR3 has 14 residues. Trimming cost V 0 bases and J 2 bases, with 7 bases left between them. The DNA of the CDR3 is TGTGCCAGCAGTGAATATAGACAGCAAGAGACCCAGTACTTC. Encoded protein: CASSEYRQQETQYF.

The CDR3 region is CASSRYGLAGAGDTQYF. CDR3 sequence (DNA): TGTGCCAGCAGCCGTTACGGACTAGCGGGGGCCGGGGATACGCAGTATTTT. This rearrangement joins TRBV7-6 to TRBJ2-3; 13 bases agree with TRBD2. CDR1 is SGHVS, CDR2 FNYEAQ, per germline. The CDR3 covers 17 residues. After removal of 5 bases from V and 6 bases from J, the junction contained 11 bases not matched to a gene.

V and J are TRBV25-1 and TRBJ2-2; TRBD2 might be the D (6 bases). Germline CDR1 MGHDK, CDR2 SYGVNS. The V and J ends lost 6 bases and 4 bases respectively, with 12 bases between them. This CDR3 contains 14 residues. CDR3 sequence: CASRREMGTGELFF. CDR3 bases: TGTGCCAGCAGACGGGAGATGGGCACCGGGGAGCTGTTTTTT.

The chain joins TRBV29-1 to TRBJ1-2, with no clear D. Trimming left V 0 bases short and J 2 bases short, with 16 bases between. The CDR3 has 16 amino acids. From germline, CDR1 is SQVTM and CDR2 ANQGSEA. The CDR3 region has the DNA TGCAGCGTTGAAGATCGGAGCGGCAGGACCAACTATGGCTACACCTTC. It yields the protein CSVEDRSGRTNYGYTF.

V is TRBV6-6 and J is TRBJ2-1; D gene ambiguous. The germline CDR1 and CDR2 sequences are MNHNY and SVGAGI (reference sequence). CDR3 size: 15 residues. V was clipped by 5 bases and J by 0 bases, with 11 bases between them. The CDR3 sequence: CASSHRKSSYNEQFF. The CDR3 DNA reads TGTGCCAGCAGTCACCGCAAGAGCTCCTACAATGAGCAGTTCTTC.

The chain is built from TRBV4-1 and TRBJ2-1; 7 bases line up with TRBD2. Germline lookup yields CDR1 MGHRA and CDR2 YSYEKL. V was pared by 2 bases and J by 3 bases, with 22 bases of the junction left unmatched. The CDR3 is 21 residues long. The CDR3 loop reads CASSQQPSGEGRLLDYNEQFF. The CDR3 bases are TGCGCCAGCAGCCAACAACCAAGCGGGGAAGGAAGGCTACTCGACTACAATGAGCAGTTCTTC.

The chain employs TRBV7-2 and TRBJ2-7, with TRBD2 matching 9 bases. With 8 bases clipped from V and 4 bases from J, the junction kept 12 bases outside the gene matches. This CDR3 is 15 amino acids long. Germline lookup yields CDR1 SGHTA and CDR2 FQGNSA. The CDR3, as DNA: TGTGCCAGCTCTCAGGCCGGGACTAGCAGATACGAGCAGTACTTC. This translates into CASSQAGTSRYEQYF.

This clone appeared a single time. The chain recombines TRBV10-3 with TRBJ1-4; 7 bases match TRBD1. The J segment lost 0 bases and the V segment lost 4 bases, leaving 2 bases of the junction unmatched. Germline CDR1 reads ENHRY; CDR2 reads SYGVKD. This CDR3 is built from 15 residues. This CDR3 is CAISGGQATNEKLFF. For the CDR3, the DNA is TGTGCCATCAGTGGCGGACAGGCAACTAATGAAAAACTGTTTTTT.

The chain recombines TRBV7-9 with TRBJ2-3, with a weak D call TRBD1 (5 bases). This CDR3 contains 15 residues. The germline V and J ends were trimmed by 5 bases and 0 bases, with 12 bases remaining between them. Germline V CDR1 and CDR2: SEHNR, FQNEAQ (reference sequence). Here the CDR3 reads CASSPMTASTDTQYF. In DNA form, the CDR3 reads TGTGCCAGCAGCCCCATGACAGCTAGCACAGATACGCAGTATTTT.

The chain combines TRBV20-1 with TRBJ1-1; D unclear. Germline V gene sequence: CDR1 DFQATT, CDR2 SNEGSKA (reference sequence). V was cut by 6 bases and J by 0 bases, with 2 bases left in between. The CDR3 is 10 residues long. In nucleotides, the CDR3 is TGCAGTGCCTTGAACACTGAAGCTTTCTTT. Its translation is CSALNTEAFF.

V and J are TRBV27 and TRBJ2-1, with TRBD2 matching 12 bases. Looked up from germline, CDR1 is MNHEY and CDR2 is SMNVEV (reference sequence). J gave up 7 bases and V 2 bases, and 0 bases lay outside the gene matches. This CDR3 comprises 14 residues. In DNA form, the CDR3 reads TGTGCCAGCAGTTTAGGGACTAGCGGGAATGAGCAGTTCTTC. Protein product: CASSLGTSGNEQFF.

This clone showed up just a few times. The gene calls are TRBV6-6 and TRBJ2-7; TRBD1 matches at 8 bases. Germline trimming cut 7 bases from V and 6 bases from J; bases unmatched to any gene: 14. This CDR3 is built from 15 residues. Germline V gene data show CDR1 as MNHNY and CDR2 as SVGAGI (reference sequence). Here the CDR3 reads CASNPTGVGKGEQYF. The CDR3 DNA is TGTGCCAGCAATCCGACAGGGGTTGGGAAGGGCGAGCAGTACTTC.

V is TRBV5-8 and J is TRBJ2-7; TRBD2 aligns across 7 bases. The CDR3 contains 15 residues. From germline, CDR1 is SGHTS and CDR2 YDEGEE. Unmatched junction bases numbered 9, after V lost 3 bases and J lost 3 bases. The DNA for the CDR3 is TGTGCCAGCAGCTCCCCCGGGAGGACCTTCTACGAGCAGTACTTC. This gives the protein CASSSPGRTFYEQYF.

Concerning this clone itself: Different DNA sequences within this sample yield the same CDR3. The V and J genes are TRBV27 and TRBJ2-7; 9 bases are a match to TRBD1. V shed 4 bases and J 3 bases; nucleotides not matched to a gene: 4. Germline CDR1 reads MNHEY; CDR2 reads SMNVEV (reference sequence). The CDR3 runs to 14 residues. CDR3 protein: CASSSPGQGYEQYF. The CDR3 nucleotides read TGTGCCAGCAGTTCCCCGGGACAGGGCTACGAGCAGTACTTC.

V is TRBV11-2 and J is TRBJ1-2; D is perhaps TRBD1 (6 bases). V was trimmed by 5 bases and J by 7 bases, leaving 20 bases between them. Germline CDR1 reads SGHAT; CDR2 reads FQNNGV. The CDR3 sequence is 15 residues long. CDR3 in amino acids: CASSPYGAGDGGYTF. Here the CDR3 DNA reads TGTGCCAGCAGCCCCTACGGGGCAGGGGACGGTGGCTACACCTTC.

This clone turned up a few times. CDR3 protein: CASSFVWGQENTEAFF. The CDR3 DNA reads TGTGCCAGCAGCTTTGTGTGGGGGCAAGAGAACACTGAAGCTTTCTTT. The V call is TRBV5-8, the J call TRBJ1-1, with D perhaps TRBD1 (6 bases). The CDR3 loop spans 16 amino acids. Looked up from germline, CDR1 is SGHTS and CDR2 is YDEGEE. Trimming removed 2 bases at V and 1 base at J, with 15 bases between.